A selection of T cell receptor beta chains follows, all from one sample in a study of blood T cell repertoires in COVID-19. Data came from immunoSEQ multiplex PCR; TCRdb stores just in-frame clones and leaves some out. This table has around 100,000 clones, about 90% appearing once. The sequencing sample was made of peripheral blood. Source of these receptors: a man in his thirties or forties in a cohort sampled during active COVID-19. Each CDR3 is given with its conserved first and last residue. D genes are given only for firm matches. Rows may omit the clone size; those that give it use once, few, many or a size class.

J: TRBJ1-1
length: 11
V: TRBV30
D: .
size: .
DNA: TGTGCCTGGACATCCGGTCCTGAAGCTTTCTTT
CDR3: CAWTSGPEAFF

J: TRBJ2-7
length: 14
V: TRBV5-6
D: .
size: .
DNA: TGTGCCAGCAGCTTGGGCTACAGCCTTGACGAGCAGTACTTC
CDR3: CASSLGYSLDEQYF

J: TRBJ2-1
length: 14
V: TRBV5-1
D: TRBD1
size: .
DNA: TGCGCCAGCAGCTTCGGGGGGACAGGGTCAGGGGAGTTCTTC
CDR3: CASSFGGTGSGEFF

J: TRBJ2-5
length: 12
V: TRBV19
D: TRBD1
size: .
DNA: TGTGCCAGTAGCGGGACAGCGCCCCCCCAGTACTTC
CDR3: CASSGTAPPQYF

J: TRBJ2-7
length: 14
V: TRBV28
D: TRBD1
size: .
DNA: TGTGCCAGCAGCATTCCGGACAGGGACTACGAGCAGTACTTC
CDR3: CASSIPDRDYEQYF

J: TRBJ1-2
length: 10
V: TRBV20-1
D: .
size: .
DNA: TGCAGTGATAAAAACTATGGCTACACCTTC
CDR3: CSDKNYGYTF

J: TRBJ1-5
length: 16
V: TRBV7-2
D: .
size: .
DNA: TGTGCCAGCAGCTTAGCAGGAGGGGTTGGCAATCAGCCCCAGCATTTT
CDR3: CASSLAGGVGNQPQHF

J: TRBJ2-2
length: 15
V: TRBV9
D: .
size: .
DNA: TGTGCCAGCAGCGTAGATGAGCGGCGTGCCGGGGAGCTGTTTTTT
CDR3: CASSVDERRAGELFF

J: TRBJ1-1
length: 14
V: TRBV2
D: .
size: .
DNA: TGTGCCAGCCCTAGCGGCAGGGAAGGGGTTGAAGCTTTCTTT
CDR3: CASPSGREGVEAFF

J: TRBJ1-4
length: 14
V: TRBV2
D: .
size: once
DNA: TGTGCCAGCAGTCCCACAGGGTTCCGGGAAAAACTGTTTTTT
CDR3: CASSPTGFREKLFF

J: TRBJ2-5
length: 13
V: TRBV30
D: .
size: .
DNA: TGTGCCTGGAGTGTATTATTGTCGGAGACCCAGTACTTC
CDR3: CAWSVLLSETQYF

J: TRBJ1-2
length: 14
V: TRBV18
D: TRBD1
size: .
DNA: TGTGCCAGCTCACGAGGGGGCGCGAACTATGGCTACACCTTC
CDR3: CASSRGGANYGYTF

J: TRBJ2-7
length: 14
V: TRBV7-2
D: .
size: .
DNA: TGTGCCAGCAGCTTCACAGGGTCGTCATCCGAGCAGTACTTC
CDR3: CASSFTGSSSEQYF

J: TRBJ1-2
length: 14
V: TRBV11-2
D: .
size: .
DNA: TGTGCCAGCAGCTTATTGGAGGCCAACTATGGCTACACCTTC
CDR3: CASSLLEANYGYTF

J: TRBJ2-3
length: 18
V: TRBV9
D: TRBD2
size: .
DNA: TGTGCCAGCAGCCTGCTAGCGGGGGCCACTTATTCCACAGATACGCAGTATTTT
CDR3: CASSLLAGATYSTDTQYF

J: TRBJ2-1
length: 15
V: TRBV5-1
D: TRBD1
size: .
DNA: TGCGCCAGCCGCAGGACAGGGAGCTCCTACAATGAGCAGTTCTTC
CDR3: CASRRTGSSYNEQFF

J: TRBJ1-3
length: 14
V: TRBV2
D: .
size: .
DNA: TGTGCCAGCAGTGACAGGCTCTCTGGAAACACCATATATTTT
CDR3: CASSDRLSGNTIYF

J: TRBJ2-6
length: 21
V: TRBV15
D: TRBD2
size: .
DNA: TGTGCCACCAGCAGAGTCCTGACGGGGGGGCGTCCAGCCTCTGGGGCCAACGTCCTGACTTTC
CDR3: CATSRVLTGGRPASGANVLTF

J: TRBJ1-2
length: 14
V: TRBV7-8
D: .
size: .
DNA: TGTGCCAGCAGCTTAGCCTTACAGGGCGCCGGCTACACCTTC
CDR3: CASSLALQGAGYTF